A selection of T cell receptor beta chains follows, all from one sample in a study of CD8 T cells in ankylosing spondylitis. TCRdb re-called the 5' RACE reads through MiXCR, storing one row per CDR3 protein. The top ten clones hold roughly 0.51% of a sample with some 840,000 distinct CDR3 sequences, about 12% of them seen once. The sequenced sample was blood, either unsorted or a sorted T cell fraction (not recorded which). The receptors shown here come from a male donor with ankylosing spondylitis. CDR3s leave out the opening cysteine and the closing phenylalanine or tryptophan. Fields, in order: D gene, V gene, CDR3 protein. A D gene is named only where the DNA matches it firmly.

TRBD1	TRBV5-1	ASNSRSGTVQF
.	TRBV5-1	ASSLDADGYT
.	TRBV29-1	SVYTGELF
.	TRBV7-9	ASSLNNVAGYGYT
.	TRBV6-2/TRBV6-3	ASSYSTVAQY
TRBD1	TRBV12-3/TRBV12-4	ASTATGYEQY
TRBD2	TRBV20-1	SARGLAKVDEQF
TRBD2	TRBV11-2	ASSPKSAGGPVSYEQY
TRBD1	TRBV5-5	ASSLGDRTWPQH
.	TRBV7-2	AGSLGPTTMLDTQY
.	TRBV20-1	SASPHAGGTEAF
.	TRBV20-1	SARDPVRGMHEQF
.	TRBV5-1	ASSLPIVAGTDTQY
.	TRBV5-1	ASSVYLSVNTEAF
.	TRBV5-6	ASSVYYEQY
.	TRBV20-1	SATQTWAPQETQY
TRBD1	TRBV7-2	ASSLTRDSNGYT
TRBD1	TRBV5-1	ASSLARRQGNEQF
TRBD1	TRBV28	ASSPHSGQGARGDTQY
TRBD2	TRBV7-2	ASSFSASGVSSYEQY
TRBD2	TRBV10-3	AISDSGGANNEQF
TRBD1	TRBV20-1	SARGPRTGWNSPLH
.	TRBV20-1	SARDSGTGNTEAF
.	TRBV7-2	ASSCVRLWFTYEQY
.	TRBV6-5	ASSYGPRDNGNTIY
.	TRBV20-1	SANPGFHEQY
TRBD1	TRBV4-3	ASSLGYGTGDEKLF
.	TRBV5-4	ASSGGGADADTQY
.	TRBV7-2	ASSLALLDTEAF
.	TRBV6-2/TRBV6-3	ACAGARNTEAF
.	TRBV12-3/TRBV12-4	ASSRQFGATNEKLF
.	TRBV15	ATRTPTQLF
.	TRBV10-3	AISGSAPADTQY
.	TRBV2	ASRYSRRETQY